What follows are 10 T cell receptor beta chains derived from one specimen sequenced in a study of type 1 and type 2 diabetes patients. Genomic DNA was the PCR template. Multiplex PCR with 30 forward and 13 reverse primers amplified the TCR beta CDR3. TCRdb independently ran MiXCR on the multiplex PCR reads; one entry per CDR3 protein. The table shows 250,000 to 300,000 distinct CDR3 sequences, with approximately 50% occurring only once. Sequencing was carried out using peripheral blood mononuclear cells (PBMCs). Receptor source: a man aged 18 to 29 with type 2 diabetes.

The chain uses TRBV5-1 and TRBJ2-2, with 8 bases identical to TRBD1. With 7 bases clipped from V and 1 base from J, the junction kept 9 bases outside the gene matches. Germline assignment: CDR1 SGHRS and CDR2 YFSETQ. This CDR3 has 16 residues. The CDR3 sequence is CASCLWTGLNTGELFF. Written as DNA, the CDR3 is TGCGCCAGCTGCCTCTGGACAGGGCTGAACACCGGGGAGCTGTTTTTT.

The chain couples TRBV6-1 to TRBJ1-5, with D uncertain. Between the trimmed V and J ends, which lost 8 bases and 2 bases, there was a span of 10 bases. This CDR3 spans 13 amino acids. Germline CDR1 reads MNHNS; CDR2 reads SASEGT. The CDR3 nucleotides read TGTGCCAGCCATACGGCCGGCAATCAGCCCCAGCATTTT. As protein: CASHTAGNQPQHF.

The J gene is TRBJ1-2, the V gene TRBV19, with TRBD1 identical over 9 bases. The CDR3 is 15 residues long. V shed 2 bases and J 8 bases; nucleotides not matched to a gene: 9. Germline V gene data show CDR1 as LNHDA and CDR2 as SQIVND (reference sequence). The CDR3 DNA follows: TGTGCCAGTAGTATACCGGGACAGGGACGACGAGGCTACACCTTC. Translated, it gives CASSIPGQGRRGYTF.

V gene TRBV24-1 combines with J gene TRBJ2-7, with TRBD2 matching over 14 bases. The CDR3 consists of 17 residues. J was trimmed by 3 bases and V by 4 bases; bases with no gene match: 7. Germline V CDR1 and CDR2: KGHDR, SFDVKD. In DNA, the CDR3 is TGTGCCACCAGTGAATCGGGACTAGCGGGAGCGCACTACGAGCAGTACTTC. This codes for CATSESGLAGAHYEQYF.

The chain recombines TRBV5-4 with TRBJ1-6, with D perhaps matching TRBD1 (6 bases). V lost 5 bases, J lost 5 bases, and 14 bases lay in between. This CDR3 contains 15 residues. In germline, CDR1 is SGHNT, CDR2 YYREEE (reference sequence). CDR3 in amino acids: CASSKADRNNSPLHF. CDR3 DNA sequence: TGTGCCAGCAGTAAAGCGGACAGAAATAATTCACCCCTCCACTTT.

Notes on this clonotype: Relative to the germline gene, one junction end is altered; a read error may explain this. CDR3 bases: TGTGCCAGCAGCGGATCGGGACTGATGAACACTGAAGCTCTCTTT. Translating it yields CASSGSGLMNTEALF. The chain combines TRBV9 with TRBJ1-1, with TRBD1 as a possible D gene (5 bases). This CDR3 comprises 15 residues. Per the germline V gene, CDR1 is SGDLS and CDR2 is YYNGEE.

The chain links TRBV2 to TRBJ2-5; 8 bases match TRBD2. Trimming took 5 bases from V and 1 from J; bases not matched to a gene: 9. This CDR3 is 16 amino acids long. Germline-derived CDR1 and CDR2 are SNHLY and FYNNEI. CDR3 nucleotides: TGTGCCAGCAGTTCATGGGGCGGGAGGTTCCAAGAGACCCAGTACTTC. Protein product: CASSSWGGRFQETQYF.

This chain uses TRBV30 with TRBJ2-7; D gene uncertain. Germline V gene lookup returns CDR1 GTSNPN and CDR2 SVGIG (reference sequence). Trimming removed 4 bases at V and 2 bases at J, with 15 bases between. There are 14 residues in the CDR3. CDR3 nucleotides: TGTGCCTGGAAATTGGCCCGCTCAGCCTACGAGCAGTACTTC. Its translation is CAWKLARSAYEQYF.

This chain joins TRBV4-2 and TRBJ2-2; TRBD2 aligns across 8 bases. CDR1 is LGHNA, CDR2 YNFKEQ, per germline. With 6 bases clipped from V and 5 bases from J, the junction kept 8 bases outside the gene matches. This CDR3 region has 15 residues. CDR3 bases: TGTGCCAGCAGTCTGCGGGAGGAATATACCGGGGAGCTGTTTTTT. It translates to CASSLREEYTGELFF.

The sample holds many counts of this clonotype. The genes are TRBV2 and TRBJ1-1; D perhaps matches TRBD1 (6 bases). V was cut by 5 bases and J by 5 bases, with 18 bases left in between. The V gene's germline CDR1 is SNHLY and CDR2 FYNNEI. The CDR3 length is 15 residues. Written as DNA, the CDR3 is TGTGCCAGCAGTCAGACATCCGGCCAGGGGACTGAAGCTTTCTTT. Protein: CASSQTSGQGTEAFF.